A single sample gave rise to the 2 T cell receptor beta chains below, sequenced in a study of shared clonotypes between healthy human individuals. Assay: immunoSEQ multiplex PCR; the TCRdb copy retains only in-frame clones and omits some. The repertoire has 2,500,000 or so clones, roughly 93% of them found once; the top ten carry 0.35% to 0.45%. Sequences were obtained from naive CD4+ T cells from PBMCs. Subset specified: CD45RA+ positively selected. These receptors all stem from a man aged 18 to 29 in good health. Some clones in this sample may be carry-over from other donors' samples.

This chain links TRBV5-1 with TRBJ2-3, with D unresolved. Germline V gives CDR1 SGHRS, CDR2 YFSETQ. The CDR3 is 13 residues long. Trimming took 4 bases from V and 5 from J, leaving 11 bases between them. The CDR3 DNA follows: TGCGCCAGCAGCCCCGGAAACAGAGATACGCAGTATTTT. It translates to CASSPGNRDTQYF.

V gene TRBV27 combines with J gene TRBJ2-5, with TRBD1 matching over 9 bases. The CDR3 consists of 12 residues. Germline CDR1 reads MNHEY; CDR2 reads SMNVEV (reference sequence). Germline trimming cut 3 bases from V and 7 bases from J; bases unmatched to any gene: 0. The CDR3 DNA reads as TGTGCCAGCAGTTTGACAGGGGGGACCCAGTACTTC. Its protein is CASSLTGGTQYF.